What follows are 26 T cell receptor beta chains derived from one specimen sequenced in a study of blood T cells in healthy people across ages. The second PCR ran roughly 7 to 12 cycles with a sample-barcoded 5' primer and J-beta primers. Each CDR3 protein is one row after TCRdb ran MiXCR on the 5' RACE reads. The sample gives 1.5 million to 2 million distinct CDR3 sequences, roughly 27% of which show up once; 7.7% is in the top ten. The sample taken for sequencing was blood. These receptors all come from a woman aged 30 to 39 in good health.

The chain uses TRBV28 and TRBJ1-5, with a tentative D call TRBD1 (5 bases). CDR1 and CDR2 from the germline V gene are MDHEN and SYDVKM. The CDR3 length is 17 residues. Trimming stripped 2 bases from V and 0 bases from J, with 14 bases between. The CDR3 is CASSLSQGRYSNQPQHF. The CDR3 DNA reads as TGTGCCAGCAGTTTAAGCCAGGGAAGATATAGCAATCAGCCCCAGCATTTT.

This clonotype was counted many times. The V call is TRBV11-2, the J call TRBJ2-1; D is uncertain. The CDR3 totals 12 residues. Trimming removed 2 bases at V and 5 bases at J, with 4 bases between. Germline-derived CDR1 and CDR2 are SGHAT and FQNNGV. CDR3 coding DNA: TGTGCCAGCAGCTTACTAAACAATGAGCAGTTCTTC. It is translated as CASSLLNNEQFF.

This clonotype has only a few counts. CDR3 nucleotides: TGTGCCAGCAGCCAAGCCGGGACAGGGGGCGCGGAGACCCAGTACTTC. It translates to CASSQAGTGGAETQYF. V and J are TRBV3-1 and TRBJ2-5; 12 nucleotides match TRBD1. V was pared by 1 base and J by 5 bases, with 5 bases of the junction left unmatched. CDR1 and CDR2 (germline): LGHDT, YNNKEL (reference sequence). This CDR3 comprises 16 residues.

There are many counts of this clonotype. The chain has TRBV4-3 and TRBJ2-5, with TRBD2 matching over 9 bases. V gave up 0 bases and J gave up 5 bases; unmatched junction bases: 4. CDR1 is LGHNA, CDR2 YSLEER, per germline. The CDR3 has 15 amino acids. The CDR3 region has the DNA TGCGCCAGCAGCCAAGAGGCTAGCGGGATGGAGACCCAGTACTTC. Translating it yields CASSQEASGMETQYF.

This clonotype occurred many times. The chain couples TRBV4-3 to TRBJ2-7; TRBD1 is a possible D gene (6 bases). V lost 0 bases, J lost 6 bases, and 15 bases lay in between. This CDR3 has 15 residues. Germline assignment: CDR1 LGHNA and CDR2 YSLEER. The DNA for the CDR3 is TGCGCCAGCAGCCAAGATGATAGGACAGACGCCGAGCAGTACTTC. Amino acids: CASSQDDRTDAEQYF.

This clonotype was detected only a few times. The chain uses TRBV5-1 and TRBJ2-1; the D gene is possibly TRBD2 (6 bases). The CDR3 consists of 15 residues. Germline lookup yields CDR1 SGHRS and CDR2 YFSETQ. Trimming left V 0 bases short and J 5 bases short, with 12 bases between. Here the CDR3 DNA reads TGCGCCAGCAGCTTGGTGGCGGGGACCCACAATGAGCAGTTCTTC. The encoded protein is CASSLVAGTHNEQFF.

The chain is built from TRBV7-9 and TRBJ2-3; TRBD2 matches at 9 bases. CDR1 is SEHNR and CDR2 is FQNEAQ in the germline V gene (reference sequence). V dropped 10 bases and J dropped 2; count of bases not matched to a gene: 10. CDR3 size: 15 residues. The CDR3 spells CATASLAGYTDTQYF. The CDR3 region has the DNA TGTGCCACCGCGAGTCTAGCGGGGTACACAGATACGCAGTATTTT.

The genes are TRBV7-2 and TRBJ2-6; D uncertain. Trimming stripped 3 bases from V and 4 bases from J, with 4 bases between. CDR1 is SGHTA, CDR2 FQGNSA, per germline. The CDR3 runs to 13 residues. The CDR3 nucleotides read TGTGCCAGCAGCTTTAAAGGGGCCAACGTCCTGACTTTC. Protein sequence: CASSFKGANVLTF.

J is TRBJ1-3 and V is TRBV7-2, with 7 positions matching TRBD1. Per germline, CDR1 SGHTA and CDR2 FQGNSA. V lost 2 bases to trimming and J lost 4 bases; unmatched junction nucleotides: 2. This CDR3 comprises 14 residues. The CDR3: CASSLTGVGNTIYF. In DNA, the CDR3 is TGTGCCAGCAGCTTAACAGGGGTAGGAAACACCATATATTTT. Full variable domain (missing parts from reference TRBV7-2 and TRBJ1-3): GAGVSQSPSNKVTEKGKDVELRCDPISGHTALYWYRQSLGQGLEFLIYFQGNSAPDKSGLPSDRFSAERTGGSVSTLTIQRTQQEDSAVYLCASSLTGVGNTIYFGEGSWLTVV.

This clonotype was counted only a few times. The chain joins TRBV28 to TRBJ2-7; perhaps TRBD1 as D (5 bases). V was pared by 6 bases and J by 0 bases, with 18 bases between. This CDR3 has 16 residues. The germline V gene has CDR1 MDHEN and CDR2 SYDVKM. The CDR3 DNA reads TGTGCCAGCAGGCGATCTCAGGGCACCCTCTCCTACGAGCAGTACTTC. This sequence encodes CASRRSQGTLSYEQYF. Looking up the rest from reference TRBV28 and TRBJ2-7 gives the full variable domain: DVKVTQSSRYLVKRTGEKVFLECVQDMDHENMFWYRQDPGLGLRLIYFSYDVKMKEKGDIPEGYSVSREKKERFSLILESASTNQTSMYLCASRRSQGTLSYEQYFGPGTRLTVT.

This clonotype was observed a handful of times. V and J are TRBV6-1 and TRBJ2-5; 9 nucleotides align to TRBD1. Germline CDR1 is MNHNS and CDR2 is SASEGT. The CDR3 is 15 amino acids. V was clipped by 6 bases and J by 5 bases; unmatched bases: 10. CDR3 loop: CASREQGAQYETQYF. CDR3 in DNA: TGTGCCAGCAGGGAACAGGGGGCGCAGTACGAGACCCAGTACTTC.

Regarding this clonotype: At one end the junction does not follow the germline gene, possibly because of a read error. The V gene is TRBV9, the J gene TRBJ2-7; D is perhaps TRBD2 (6 bases). This CDR3 is 14 amino acids long. Per germline, CDR1 SGDLS and CDR2 YYNGEE. CDR3 bases: TGTGCCGGCAGCGTTGGGACTCTCTCCTACGAGCAGTACTTC. It yields the protein CAGSVGTLSYEQYF.

The genes are TRBV3-1 and TRBJ2-7; maybe TRBD2 (6 bases). This CDR3 is 14 amino acids long. The germline V and J ends were trimmed by 4 bases and 2 bases, with 12 bases remaining between them. The germline V gene encodes CDR1 LGHDT and CDR2 YNNKEL (reference sequence). This CDR3 reads CASSPWGVPYEQYF. The CDR3 region has the DNA TGTGCCAGCAGCCCGTGGGGGGTACCCTACGAGCAGTACTTC.

As for this clonotype: This sequence may be a read error, since a much larger clone differs from it by one base. This rearrangement joins TRBV10-3 to TRBJ2-1; TRBD1 matches 7 bases. This CDR3 is 12 amino acids long. V was pared by 4 bases and J by 10 bases, with 4 bases of the junction left unmatched. Germline assignment: CDR1 ENHRY and CDR2 SYGVKD. CDR3: CAISGDRDEQFF. CDR3 in DNA: TGTGCCATCAGTGGGGACAGAGACGAGCAGTTCTTC.

The V call is TRBV29-1, the J call TRBJ1-5, with TRBD1 identical over 7 bases. From germline, CDR1 is SQVTM and CDR2 ANQGSEA. This CDR3 is built from 15 residues. The V gene end was trimmed by 4 bases and the J gene end by 1 base; junction bases not matched to a gene: 7. The CDR3 sequence: CSVVQGVGSNQPQHF. CDR3 sequence (DNA): TGCAGCGTTGTTCAGGGGGTCGGCAGCAATCAGCCCCAGCATTTT.

This chain links TRBV7-2 with TRBJ2-1; 9 bases map to TRBD2. V lost 5 bases and J lost 8; bases outside the gene matches: 13. The CDR3 spans 16 residues. Germline CDR1 is SGHTA and CDR2 is FQGNSA. Here the CDR3 reads CASSVNLGGRADEQFF. The CDR3 DNA sequence: TGTGCCAGCAGCGTGAATTTGGGCGGGAGGGCCGATGAGCAGTTCTTC.

This clonotype was seen only a few times. The V call is TRBV28, the J call TRBJ2-5, with D tentatively TRBD1 (5 bases). CDR3 length equals 12 residues. Between the trimmed V and J ends, which lost 7 bases and 4 bases, there was a span of 10 bases. From germline, CDR1 is MDHEN and CDR2 SYDVKM. CDR3 loop: CASMARVETQYF. Written as DNA, the CDR3 is TGTGCCAGCATGGCCAGGGTAGAGACCCAGTACTTC.

This clonotype was seen a few times. The rearrangement joins TRBV19 to TRBJ2-3; D is ambiguous. V lost 3 bases and J lost 4, with 5 bases in between. Germline CDR1 reads LNHDA; CDR2 reads SQIVND (reference sequence). The CDR3 covers 12 residues. The CDR3 DNA follows: TGTGCCAGTAGTATCGGTCCAGATACGCAGTATTTT. This translates into CASSIGPDTQYF.

CDR3 region: CASSPQACSEQFF. CDR3 bases: TGTGCCAGCAGCCCCCAGGCGTGCAGTGAGCAGTTCTTC. This sequence joins TRBV12-3 or TRBV12-4 and TRBJ2-1; D call uncertain. V lost 6 bases to trimming and J lost 9 bases, with 15 bases between them. CDR3 length: 13 amino acids.

The chain has TRBV27 and TRBJ2-4; D may be TRBD1 (6 bases). V was clipped by 5 bases and J by 1 base, with 18 bases between them. Germline V lookup: CDR1 MNHEY, CDR2 SMNVEV (reference sequence). The CDR3 is made up of 17 amino acids. CDR3: CASSPQGGLPAKNIQYF. For the CDR3, the DNA is TGTGCCAGCAGTCCACAGGGCGGCCTCCCGGCCAAAAACATTCAGTACTTC.

This chain joins TRBV12-3 or TRBV12-4 and TRBJ2-4; tentatively, D is TRBD1 or TRBD2 (5 bases each). Trimming pared 7 bases from V and 3 bases from J, leaving 19 bases between. The CDR3 contains 16 residues. CDR3 sequence (DNA): TGTGCCAGCATACTAAACGGGGCCCCCGGCAAAAACATTCAGTACTTC. Protein sequence: CASILNGAPGKNIQYF.

Only a few counts were recorded for this clonotype. The chain combines TRBV21-1 with TRBJ2-7; no DNA check was done on the table's D call, TRBD2. TRBV21-1 is recorded as a pseudogene. The CDR3 loop spans 15 amino acids. CDR3 nucleotide sequence: TGTGCCAGCAGCGCTACCGGGACTAGCGGTTACGAGCAGTACTTC. Translating gives CASSATGTSGYEQYF.

The V and J genes are TRBV29-1 and TRBJ2-2; 8 nucleotides line up with TRBD2. Per germline, CDR1 SQVTM and CDR2 ANQGSEA. This CDR3 contains 16 residues. Unmatched junction bases numbered 11, after V lost 3 bases and J lost 5 bases. The CDR3 spells CSVERREGLGTGELFF. The CDR3 DNA reads as TGCAGCGTTGAGAGACGGGAGGGCCTGGGAACCGGGGAGCTGTTTTTT.

This clonotype occurred many times. The chain joins TRBV5-1 to TRBJ1-2, with 7 bases that match TRBD1. V was pared by 2 bases and J by 10 bases, with 5 bases of the junction left unmatched. There are 12 residues in the CDR3. Looked up from germline, CDR1 is SGHRS and CDR2 is YFSETQ. CDR3 amino acids: CASSFKGQDYTF. The CDR3 nucleotides read TGCGCCAGCAGCTTTAAAGGACAGGACTACACCTTC.

The J gene is TRBJ1-4, the V gene TRBV5-6; 9 bases match TRBD1. CDR1 is SGHDT, CDR2 YYEEEE, per germline. CDR3 size: 16 residues. Trimming removed 3 bases from V and 5 bases from J; junction bases left unmatched: 8. CDR3 sequence (DNA): TGTGCCAGCAGCTATCACGGGACAGGGCCGAATGAAAAACTGTTTTTT. Translating it yields CASSYHGTGPNEKLFF.

There are a few counts of this clonotype. The gene calls are TRBV6-5 and TRBJ2-3; 7 nucleotides line up with TRBD2. J was trimmed by 0 bases and V by 0 bases; bases with no gene match: 3. Germline V gives CDR1 MNHEY, CDR2 SVGAGI. CDR3 length: 16 amino acids. The CDR3 DNA reads as TGTGCCAGCAGTTACTCGGTGCGGGGGAGCACAGATACGCAGTATTTT. Protein sequence: CASSYSVRGSTDTQYF.